This TCR beta chain was captured by sequencing in a study of STAT5B mutations in CD4+ large granular lymphocyte leukemia. Study observations and caveats: Without putative leukemic clones, patient CD4-sorted repertoires remained more clonal than healthy CD4+ repertoires. 8/27 top patient clones versus 2/35 control clones were TRBV06-family.

Deletions cut 2 bases from V and 0 bases from J, with 20 bases between. Per the germline V gene, CDR1 is MDHEN and CDR2 is SYDVKM. This CDR3 has 18 amino acids. Authors' methods: A productive frequency of 2.59 x 10-5 was the lowest detectable. Sequenced by immunoSEQ multiplex PCR; TCRdb stores in-frame clones only, minus some. The V and J calls and clone size were taken over from that table, and D and trimming were inferred from the DNA. Among 25,000 to 35,000 clones listed, around 70% were seen once. A remark on this clone: Its antigen is as yet unknown.

Material for sequencing was CD4+ T cells from blood buffy coats. V and J are TRBV28 and TRBJ2-7; weak D call: TRBD2 (5 bases). The source of this sequence is a human donor in good health. Here the CDR3 DNA reads TGTGCCAGCAGTTTAGTGGTTTTTCGGCGGGCGAGCTCCTACGAGCAGTACTTC. Residues: CASSLVVFRRASSYEQYF.